The rows below give T cell receptor beta chains drawn from one sample of a study of cytomegalovirus exposure and HLA in healthy donors. Sequenced by immunoSEQ multiplex PCR; TCRdb stores in-frame clones only, minus some. This sample has 110,000 to 150,000 clones, with approximately 94% found just once. The sample comprised PBMCs. These receptors all stem from a young man in good health and CMV-seropositive. Each CDR3 is given with its conserved first and last residue. The order of the fields is V gene, CDR3 protein.

TRBV4-2	CASSPGLGQYF
TRBV27	CASPPDRVVTEAFF
TRBV5-6	CASGTGGSEQYF
TRBV18	CASSLGQEETQYF
TRBV28	CASSLRSGGQYF
TRBV4-1	CASRGRGVDYGYTF
TRBV5-4	CASSRDNAEAFF
TRBV11-2	CASSLTGTSVYEQFF
TRBV6-1	CASREDSPTYNEQFF
TRBV5-4	CASTNSRGFTEAFF
TRBV19	CASRRDGGAGGNTIYF
TRBV18	CASSGQGNSPLHF
TRBV6-6	CASRRDKNQPQHF